Listed below are T cell receptor beta chains from one sample, sequenced in a study of blood T cell repertoires in COVID-19. Here immunoSEQ multiplex PCR was the method, and the copy in TCRdb shows in-frame clones only, minus some. The sample gives roughly 250,000 clones, about 90% of which show up once; around 7.2% is in the top ten. Specimen: peripheral blood. The receptors were gathered from a man aged 55 to 69 who had recovered from COVID-19. CDR3s include the opening cysteine and the closing phenylalanine or tryptophan.

>TRBV7-9|TRBJ1-2
CAAGYGYTF
>TRBV5-1|TRBJ1-1
CASSLMVESTEAFF
>TRBV6-5|TRBJ1-4
CASRRDRGRNEKLFF
>TRBV23-1|TRBJ1-2
CASSPLTRYYGYTF
>TRBV5-5|TRBJ1-6
CATSTGYSPLHF
>TRBV10-3|TRBJ1-2
CAISVAANYGYTF
>TRBV19|TRBJ1-2
CASSISYRDNYGYTF
>TRBV5-4|TRBJ2-7
CASSLISGGYEQYF
>TRBV10-1|TRBJ2-1
CASSGKPGGRRNEQFF
>TRBV19|TRBJ2-3
CASSKPIRDRGTDTQYF
>TRBV6-5|TRBJ2-3
CASSFRGAFADTQYF
>TRBV5-1|TRBJ1-2
CASSLEETAGYTF
>TRBV3-1/TRBV3-2|TRBJ2-3
CASSLIGGGGDTQYF
>TRBV14|TRBJ1-2
CASSQGQGKDYGYTF
>TRBV2|TRBJ1-5
CASGGTGKGGNQPQHF
>TRBV10-2|TRBJ2-7
CASSGERGGSEQYF
>TRBV5-1|TRBJ2-2
CASSLTSRNTGELFF
>TRBV15|TRBJ1-5
CATSGLYQGGVNQPQHF
>TRBV7-2|TRBJ1-5
CASTKPGGNQPQHF
>TRBV28|TRBJ1-6
CASSPSSYNSPLHF
>TRBV7-2|TRBJ2-5
CASSRGLAGGQETQYF
>TRBV18|TRBJ1-4
CASSPLTSGGEKLFF
>TRBV3-1/TRBV3-2|TRBJ2-2
CASSRGTSGGQNTGELFF
>TRBV3-1/TRBV3-2|TRBJ1-3
CASRGTGQRNTIYF
>TRBV9|TRBJ2-1
CASSVVAGGPVNEQFF
>TRBV6-2/TRBV6-3|TRBJ1-2
CASSLVVDREANYGYTF
>TRBV19|TRBJ2-3
CASSMQRGGSVYTQYF
>TRBV20-1|TRBJ2-7
CSARRQIEQYF
>TRBV4-1|TRBJ1-4
CASSLGQGSNEKLFF
>TRBV6-1|TRBJ2-1
CASSEYTGQGSYNEQFF
>TRBV7-2|TRBJ1-1
CASSPPRGQGNTEAFF
>TRBV9|TRBJ2-2
CASAQGNTGELFF
>TRBV21-1|TRBJ1-3
CASRPGGMVGNTIYF